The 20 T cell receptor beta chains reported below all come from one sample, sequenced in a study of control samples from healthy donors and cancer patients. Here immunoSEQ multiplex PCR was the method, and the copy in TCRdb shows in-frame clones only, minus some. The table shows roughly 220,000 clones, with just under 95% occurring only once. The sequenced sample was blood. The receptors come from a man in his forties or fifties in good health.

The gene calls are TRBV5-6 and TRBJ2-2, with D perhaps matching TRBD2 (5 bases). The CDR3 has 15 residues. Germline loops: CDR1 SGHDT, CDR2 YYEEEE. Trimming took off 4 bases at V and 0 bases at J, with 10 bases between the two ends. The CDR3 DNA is TGTGCCAGCAGCGTTAGCGCAGCGAACACCGGGGAGCTGTTTTTT. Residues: CASSVSAANTGELFF.

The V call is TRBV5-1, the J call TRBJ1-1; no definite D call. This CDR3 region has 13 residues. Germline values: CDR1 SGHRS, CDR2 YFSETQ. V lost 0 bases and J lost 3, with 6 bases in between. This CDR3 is CASSLGGDTEAFF. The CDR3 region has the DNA TGCGCCAGCAGCTTGGGCGGGGACACTGAAGCTTTCTTT.

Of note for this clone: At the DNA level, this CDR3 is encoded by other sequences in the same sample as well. CDR3 protein: CASSTTGGGQPQHF. The CDR3 region has the DNA TGTGCCAGTAGCACGACAGGGGGCGGTCAGCCCCAGCATTTT. The chain links TRBV19 to TRBJ1-5, with 10 bases matching TRBD1. This CDR3 has 14 amino acids. V lost 6 bases and J lost 6; bases outside the gene matches: 5. The germline V gene encodes CDR1 LNHDA and CDR2 SQIVND (reference sequence).

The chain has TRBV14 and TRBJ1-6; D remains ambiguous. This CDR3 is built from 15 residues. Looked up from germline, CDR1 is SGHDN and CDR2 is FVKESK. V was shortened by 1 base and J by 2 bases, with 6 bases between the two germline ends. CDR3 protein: CASSQVQPYNSPLHF. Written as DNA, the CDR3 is TGTGCCAGCAGCCAAGTACAGCCCTATAATTCACCCCTCCACTTT.

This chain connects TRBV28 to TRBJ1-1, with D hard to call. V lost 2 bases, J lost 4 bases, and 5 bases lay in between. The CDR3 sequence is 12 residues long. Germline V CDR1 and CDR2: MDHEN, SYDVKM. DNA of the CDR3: TGTGCCAGCAGTTTAGTTAGCACTGAAGCTTTCTTT. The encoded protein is CASSLVSTEAFF. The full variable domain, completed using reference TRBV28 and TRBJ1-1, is DVKVTQSSRYLVKRTGEKVFLECVQDMDHENMFWYRQDPGLGLRLIYFSYDVKMKEKGDIPEGYSVSREKKERFSLILESASTNQTSMYLCASSLVSTEAFFGQGTRLTVV.

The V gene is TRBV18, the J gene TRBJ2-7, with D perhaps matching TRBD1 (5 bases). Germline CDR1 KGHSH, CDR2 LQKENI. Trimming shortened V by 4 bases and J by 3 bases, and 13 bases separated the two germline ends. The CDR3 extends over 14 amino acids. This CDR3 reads CASSRPDRLYEQYV. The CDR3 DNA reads TGTGCCAGCTCACGACCAGACAGACTCTACGAGCAGTACGTC.

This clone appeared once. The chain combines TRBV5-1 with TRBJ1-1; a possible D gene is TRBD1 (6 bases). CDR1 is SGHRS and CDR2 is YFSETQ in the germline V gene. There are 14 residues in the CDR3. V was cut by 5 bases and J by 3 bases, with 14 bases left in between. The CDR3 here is CASSRGGLDTEAFF. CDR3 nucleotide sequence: TGCGCCAGCAGTAGGGGGGGTTTGGACACTGAAGCTTTCTTT.

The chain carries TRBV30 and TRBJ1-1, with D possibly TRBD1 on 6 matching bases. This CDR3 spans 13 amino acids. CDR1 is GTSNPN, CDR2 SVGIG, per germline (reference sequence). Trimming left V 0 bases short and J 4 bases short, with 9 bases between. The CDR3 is CAWSVEGGTEAFF. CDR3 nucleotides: TGTGCCTGGAGTGTAGAGGGGGGCACTGAAGCTTTCTTT.

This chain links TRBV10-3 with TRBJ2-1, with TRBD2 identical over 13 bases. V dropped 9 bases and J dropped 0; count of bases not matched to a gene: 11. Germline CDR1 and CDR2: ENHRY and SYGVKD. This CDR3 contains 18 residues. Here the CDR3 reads CAMGGGLAGEGSYNEQFF. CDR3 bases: TGTGCCATGGGCGGAGGACTAGCGGGGGAGGGCTCCTACAATGAGCAGTTCTTC.

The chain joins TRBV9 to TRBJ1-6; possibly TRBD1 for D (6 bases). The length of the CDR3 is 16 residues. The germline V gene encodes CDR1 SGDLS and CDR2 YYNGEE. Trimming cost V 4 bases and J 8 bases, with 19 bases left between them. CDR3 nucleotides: TGTGCCAGCAGCCCGACAGGCTCCCAAGCTTATTCACCCCTCCACTTT. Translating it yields CASSPTGSQAYSPLHF.

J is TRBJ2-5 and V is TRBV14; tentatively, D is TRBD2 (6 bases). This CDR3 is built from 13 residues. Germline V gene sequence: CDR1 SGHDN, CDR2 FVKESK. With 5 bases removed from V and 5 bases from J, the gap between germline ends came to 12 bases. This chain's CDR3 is CASSYRGGETQYF. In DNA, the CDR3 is TGTGCCAGCAGCTACCGTGGGGGGGAGACCCAGTACTTC.

CDR3 sequence: CASRFRVHSYNSPLHF. For the CDR3, the DNA is TGTGCCAGCAGGTTCAGGGTCCACTCCTATAATTCACCCCTCCACTTT. This chain links TRBV11-2 with TRBJ1-6, with a possible D match to TRBD1 (5 bases). V was shortened by 6 bases and J by 0 bases, with 12 bases between the two germline ends. Germline CDR1 reads SGHAT; CDR2 reads FQNNGV. This CDR3 has 16 amino acids.

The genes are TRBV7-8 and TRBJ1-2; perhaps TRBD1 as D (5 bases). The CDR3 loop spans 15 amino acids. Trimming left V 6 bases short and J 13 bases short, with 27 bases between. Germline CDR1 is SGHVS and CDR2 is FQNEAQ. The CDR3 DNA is TGTGCCAGCAGTTACCGACAGAGCTCCTTCCAAGGGCCCACCTTC. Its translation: CASSYRQSSFQGPTF. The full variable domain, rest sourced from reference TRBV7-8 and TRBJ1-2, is GAGVSQSPRYKVAKRGQDVALRCDPISGHVSLFWYQQALGQGPEFLTYFQNEAQLDKSGLPSDRFFAERPEGSVSTLKIQRTQQEDSAVYLCASSYRQSSFQGPTFGSGTRLTVV.

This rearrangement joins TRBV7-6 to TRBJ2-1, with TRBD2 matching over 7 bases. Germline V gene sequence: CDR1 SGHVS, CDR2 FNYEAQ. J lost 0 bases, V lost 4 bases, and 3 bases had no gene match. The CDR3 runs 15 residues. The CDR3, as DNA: TGTGCCAGCAGCTCGCGGGGGAGCTCCTACAATGAGCAGTTCTTC. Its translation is CASSSRGSSYNEQFF.

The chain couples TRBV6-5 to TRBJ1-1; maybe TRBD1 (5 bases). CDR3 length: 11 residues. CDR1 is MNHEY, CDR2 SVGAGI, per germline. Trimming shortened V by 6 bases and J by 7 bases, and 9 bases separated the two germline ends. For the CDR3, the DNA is TGTGCCAGCAGGGTCGACAGTGAAGCTTTCTTT. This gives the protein CASRVDSEAFF.

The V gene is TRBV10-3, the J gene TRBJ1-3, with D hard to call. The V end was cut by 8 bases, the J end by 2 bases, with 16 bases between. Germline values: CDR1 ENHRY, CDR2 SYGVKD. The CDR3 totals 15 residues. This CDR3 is CAIRAVQKPGNTIYF. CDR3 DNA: TGTGCCATCCGGGCCGTCCAAAAGCCTGGAAACACCATATATTTT.

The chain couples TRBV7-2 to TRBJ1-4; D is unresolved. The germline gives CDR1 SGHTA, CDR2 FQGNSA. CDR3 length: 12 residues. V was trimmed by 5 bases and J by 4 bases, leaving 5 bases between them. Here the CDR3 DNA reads TGTGCCAGCAGCGTATTTAATGAAAAACTGTTTTTT. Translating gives CASSVFNEKLFF.

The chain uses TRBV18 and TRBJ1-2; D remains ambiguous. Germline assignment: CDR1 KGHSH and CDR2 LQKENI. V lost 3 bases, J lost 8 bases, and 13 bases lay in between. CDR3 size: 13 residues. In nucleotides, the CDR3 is TGTGCCAGCTCACCCTTACAGTCCGAGGGCTACACCTTC. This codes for CASSPLQSEGYTF.

The CDR3, as DNA: TGTGCCAGCAGTACCCGAGGTCGGGGGGATTACGAGCAGTACTTC. Protein sequence: CASSTRGRGDYEQYF. The chain links TRBV28 to TRBJ2-7; 7 bases fit TRBD2. The CDR3 is 15 residues long. Germline V gives CDR1 MDHEN, CDR2 SYDVKM. Trimming at V came to 5 bases and at J to 4 bases, leaving 11 bases not matched to a gene.

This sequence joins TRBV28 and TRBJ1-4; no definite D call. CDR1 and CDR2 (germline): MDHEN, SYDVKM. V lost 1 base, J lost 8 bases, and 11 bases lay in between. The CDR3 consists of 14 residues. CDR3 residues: CASSLSWRTEKLFF. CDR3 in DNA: TGTGCCAGCAGTTTATCGTGGAGAACCGAAAAACTGTTTTTT.